These T cell receptor beta chains were read from a single sample in a study of blood T cell repertoires in COVID-19. The assay was immunoSEQ multiplex PCR, and TCRdb's table has in-frame clones only and misses some. The sample contains more than 12,000 clones, just under 90% of which appear only once. The sequencing sample was made of peripheral blood. These receptors all stem from a human donor in a cohort sampled during active COVID-19. Each CDR3 is given with its conserved first and last residue. The D gene is left open where the match is weak. Some rows mark clone size as missing; the rest say once, few, many or name a class of expanded clone.

few,TRBV19,TRBJ1-5,TRBD1,TGTGCCAGTAGTATAGTAGGGGACAGTGGAAATCAGCCCCAGCATTTT,CASSIVGDSGNQPQHF
.,TRBV24-1,TRBJ2-3,.,TGTGCCACCAGTGATTTCGGGGAGACAGATACGCAGTATTTT,CATSDFGETDTQYF
.,TRBV24-1,TRBJ2-1,.,TGTGCCACCGAAGGGGCCGAGCAGTTCTTC,CATEGAEQFF
.,TRBV3-1/TRBV3-2,TRBJ2-6,.,TGTGCCAGCAGCCCGACAGGTAGCTCTGGGGCCAACGTCCTGACTTTC,CASSPTGSSGANVLTF
.,TRBV5-1,TRBJ2-5,.,TGCGCCAGCAGCTTGGCCGCGGCGAGAGAAGAGACCCAGTACTTC,CASSLAAAREETQYF
.,TRBV19,TRBJ1-5,.,TGTGCCAGTAGTAGGCCGGGTAGCAATCAGCCCCAGCATTTT,CASSRPGSNQPQHF
.,TRBV19,TRBJ1-4,.,TGTGCCAGTAACTCCCGGGGGACTAATGAAAAACTGTTTTTT,CASNSRGTNEKLFF
.,TRBV6-5,TRBJ1-2,.,TGTGCCAGCACCAACATCGGGGGAGGAGATGGCTACACCTTC,CASTNIGGGDGYTF
few,TRBV11-3,TRBJ1-1,.,TGTGCCAGCAGCTCTCGCGAGCGGGGGCAAACTGAAGCTTTCTTT,CASSSRERGQTEAFF
.,TRBV5-1,TRBJ2-1,TRBD1,TGCGCCAGCAGCTTCGGGACAGGCGGCAATGAGCAGTTCTTC,CASSFGTGGNEQFF
.,TRBV11-2,TRBJ1-5,.,TGTGCCAGCAGCCAGACACATAGCAATCAGCCCCAGCATTTT,CASSQTHSNQPQHF
.,TRBV30,TRBJ2-7,TRBD2,TGTGCCTGGAGTCTAAGCGGGGGGCGGGCCTACGAGCAGTACTTC,CAWSLSGGRAYEQYF
.,TRBV5-1,TRBJ1-6,.,TGCGCCAGCAGCTCCCGGGATTTGGCCTATAATTCACCCCTCCACTTT,CASSSRDLAYNSPLHF
.,TRBV6-6,TRBJ2-5,.,TGTGCCAGCAGTTACCTCGGGGGTGGAAGGGAGACCCAGTACTTC,CASSYLGGGRETQYF
.,TRBV6-2/TRBV6-3,TRBJ1-5,TRBD1,TGTGCCAGCAGTTACTTGGTAACAGGGGGCAACGACGATAGCAATCAGCCCCAGCATTTT,CASSYLVTGGNDDSNQPQHF
.,TRBV27,TRBJ2-7,.,TGTGCCAGCAAGGTGGCGGGGAACCCCTACGAGCAGTACTTC,CASKVAGNPYEQYF
.,TRBV18,TRBJ2-1,.,TGTGCCAGCTCACCACCGCTAGCCCGGGAGCAGTTCTTC,CASSPPLAREQFF
.,TRBV24-1,TRBJ2-5,TRBD2,TGTGCCACCAGTGAACTAGCGGGAGGAGAGACCCAGTACTTC,CATSELAGGETQYF
.,TRBV5-1,TRBJ2-3,.,TGCGCCAGCAGCCTAAACCAGGGAGGTCGAAGCACAGATACGCAGTATTTT,CASSLNQGGRSTDTQYF
.,TRBV27,TRBJ2-2,TRBD2,TGTGCCAGCAGTTTAACGGGGGGGCGGTACACCGGGGAGCTGTTTTTT,CASSLTGGRYTGELFF
.,TRBV13,TRBJ1-1,.,TGTGCCAGCAGCTTACGATCGACACGCAATGAAGCTTTCTTT,CASSLRSTRNEAFF
.,TRBV7-6,TRBJ1-1,.,TGTGCCAGCAGCGGGCAGCCGCACACTGAAGCTTTCTTT,CASSGQPHTEAFF
.,TRBV5-5,TRBJ1-6,.,TGTGCCAGCAGCTTAATAGAGGGTGCGCCGCCACCAAGTCTCCACTTT,CASSLIEGAPPPSLHF
.,TRBV10-2,TRBJ2-7,.,TGCGCCAGCAGTACAGGGCTATTGGCCTACGAGCAGTACTTC,CASSTGLLAYEQYF
.,TRBV6-2/TRBV6-3,TRBJ2-3,.,TGTGCCAGCAGTTACTCTCGGGAGATAGATACGCAGTATTTT,CASSYSREIDTQYF
.,TRBV6-2/TRBV6-3,TRBJ2-6,.,TGTGCCAGCAGCATATCTGGGGCCAACGTCCTGACTTTC,CASSISGANVLTF
.,TRBV28,TRBJ2-5,TRBD2,TGTGCCAGCAGTCCTCTAGCGGGAGCCTCGTGGGAGACCCAGTACTTC,CASSPLAGASWETQYF
.,TRBV7-2,TRBJ1-5,TRBD1,TGTGCCAGCAGGCCGACAGGGGGAGGAAGGAATCAGCCCCAGCATTTT,CASRPTGGGRNQPQHF
.,TRBV28,TRBJ2-7,TRBD1,TGTGCCAGCAGTCCTCCCTACCAGGGGGCAAACTACGAGCAGTACTTC,CASSPPYQGANYEQYF
.,TRBV11-2,TRBJ2-1,TRBD2,TGTGCCAGCAGCTTATGGTTGGCGGGGGGGAGCTCCTACAATGAGCAGTTCTTC,CASSLWLAGGSSYNEQFF
.,TRBV30,TRBJ2-7,.,TGTGCCTGGAGTCGACAGGACGGGTACGAGCAGTACTTC,CAWSRQDGYEQYF
.,TRBV5-1,TRBJ1-1,TRBD1,TGCGCCAGCAGCTTGGGACAGGGGGGAACTGAAGCTTTCTTT,CASSLGQGGTEAFF
.,TRBV28,TRBJ2-2,TRBD2,TGTGCCAGCAGTGCCGGGACTAGCGGGAGGGTTAACACCGGGGAGCTGTTTTTT,CASSAGTSGRVNTGELFF
.,TRBV29-1,TRBJ2-7,.,TGCAGCGTTGATGGCGGGGACTCCTACGAGCAGTACTTC,CSVDGGDSYEQYF
.,TRBV30,TRBJ1-2,TRBD1,TGTGCCTGGAGTCACCGGGACAGGGAAAACTATGGCTACACCTTC,CAWSHRDRENYGYTF
.,TRBV28,TRBJ2-2,.,TGTGCCAGCAGTCCGGCGGGCCTTAACACCGGGGAGCTGTTTTTT,CASSPAGLNTGELFF
.,TRBV9,TRBJ1-3,TRBD1,TGTGCCAGCAGCGAGGGGACAGCCGAATCTGGAAACACCATATATTTT,CASSEGTAESGNTIYF
.,TRBV7-2,TRBJ2-1,.,TGTGCCAGCAGCCTAGGAGGGACGGGAGAGGCTTACAATGAGCAGTTCTTC,CASSLGGTGEAYNEQFF
.,TRBV2,TRBJ2-3,.,TGTGCCAGCAGTGAACACCCAACGGGATCCACAGATACGCAGTATTTT,CASSEHPTGSTDTQYF
.,TRBV27,TRBJ2-3,.,TGTGCCAGCAGTCCTCTAGATCATAGATCCTTTGGCACAGATACGCAGTATTTT,CASSPLDHRSFGTDTQYF
.,TRBV12-5,TRBJ1-1,.,TGTGCTAGTGCCTCGGGGACTGAAGCTTTCTTT,CASASGTEAFF
.,TRBV10-3,TRBJ2-7,TRBD2,TGTGCCATCAGGACTAGCGGGAGTATAATCGAGCAGTACTTC,CAIRTSGSIIEQYF
.,TRBV4-1,TRBJ2-1,TRBD2,TGCGCCAGCAGCCAGAGGACTAGCGACAATGAGCAGTTCTTC,CASSQRTSDNEQFF
.,TRBV5-1,TRBJ2-1,TRBD2,TGCGCCAGCAGCAAGGGGTGGGGACTAGCGGTCAATGAGCAGTTCTTC,CASSKGWGLAVNEQFF
once,TRBV27,TRBJ1-2,.,TGTGCCAGCAGTTTAAACAGGAATGATGGCTACACCTTC,CASSLNRNDGYTF
.,TRBV3-1/TRBV3-2,TRBJ1-1,.,TGTGCCAGCAGCCAATGGGAGAGGTGGACTGAAGCTTTCTTT,CASSQWERWTEAFF
.,TRBV19,TRBJ2-4,TRBD1,TGTGCCACGGGACAGGGGTTGAACATTCAGTACTTC,CATGQGLNIQYF
.,TRBV6-5,TRBJ2-1,TRBD2,TGTGCCAGCACCCAAAGACTAGCGGCCAGAAATGAGCAGTTCTTC,CASTQRLAARNEQFF